This T cell receptor beta chain was identified during a study of T cells in Graves' hyperthyroidism and ophthalmopathy. The CDR3 has 15 amino acids. Per the germline V gene, CDR1 is LNHNV and CDR2 is YYDKDF (reference sequence). V lost 0 bases, J lost 4 bases, and 9 bases lay in between. PBMCs were obtained from over 8.5 ml fresh peripheral blood. The source material, RNA transcripts, was used to amplify TCR beta CDR3 regions. TCR CDR3 underwent first-round RT-PCR with the HTBI primer set. TCRdb analysed the multiplex PCR reads with MiXCR anew, one entry per CDR3 protein. Of about 640,000 distinct CDR3 sequences in the sample, around 15% were seen once.

J is TRBJ2-2 and V is TRBV15; D is unresolved. The receptor's source is a woman between 45 and 60 years old with Graves' ophthalmopathy. Sequenced material: blood. The CDR3 DNA reads as TGTGCCACCAGCAGAGATCGGGTACTCACCGGGGAGCTGTTTTTT. Translated: CATSRDRVLTGELFF.